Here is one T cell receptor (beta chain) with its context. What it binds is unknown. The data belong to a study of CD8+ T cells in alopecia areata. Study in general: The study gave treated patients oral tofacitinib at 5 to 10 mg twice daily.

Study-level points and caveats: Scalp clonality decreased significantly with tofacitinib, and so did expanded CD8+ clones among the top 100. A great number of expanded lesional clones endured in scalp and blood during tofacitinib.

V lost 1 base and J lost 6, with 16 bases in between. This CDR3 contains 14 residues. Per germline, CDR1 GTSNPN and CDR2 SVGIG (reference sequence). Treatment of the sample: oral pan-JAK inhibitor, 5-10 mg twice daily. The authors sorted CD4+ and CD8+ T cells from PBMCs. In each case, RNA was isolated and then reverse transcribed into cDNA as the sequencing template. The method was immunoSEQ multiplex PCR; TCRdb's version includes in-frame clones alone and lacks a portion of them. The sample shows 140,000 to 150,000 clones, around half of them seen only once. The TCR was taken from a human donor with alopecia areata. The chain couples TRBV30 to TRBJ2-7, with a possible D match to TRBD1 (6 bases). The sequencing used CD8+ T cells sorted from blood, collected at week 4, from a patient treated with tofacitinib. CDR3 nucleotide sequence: TGTGCCTGGAGTGCTCGTCAGGGGACCCTCGAGCAGTACTTC. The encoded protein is CAWSARQGTLEQYF.